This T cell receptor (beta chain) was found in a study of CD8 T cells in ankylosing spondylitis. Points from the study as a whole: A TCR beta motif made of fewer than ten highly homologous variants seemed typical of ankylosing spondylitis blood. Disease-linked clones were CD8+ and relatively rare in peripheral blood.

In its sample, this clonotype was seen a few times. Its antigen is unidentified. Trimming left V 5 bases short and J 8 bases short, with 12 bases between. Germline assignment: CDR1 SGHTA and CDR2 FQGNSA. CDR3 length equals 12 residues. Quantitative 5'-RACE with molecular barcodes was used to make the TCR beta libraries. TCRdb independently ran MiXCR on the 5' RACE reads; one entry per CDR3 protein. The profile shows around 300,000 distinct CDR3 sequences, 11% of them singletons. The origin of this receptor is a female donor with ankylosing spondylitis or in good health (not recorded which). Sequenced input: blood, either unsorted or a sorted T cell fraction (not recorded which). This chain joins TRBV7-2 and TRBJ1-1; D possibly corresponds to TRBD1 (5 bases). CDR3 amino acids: CASSGGSWEAFF. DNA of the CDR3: TGTGCCAGCAGCGGGGGGAGTTGGGAAGCTTTCTTT.